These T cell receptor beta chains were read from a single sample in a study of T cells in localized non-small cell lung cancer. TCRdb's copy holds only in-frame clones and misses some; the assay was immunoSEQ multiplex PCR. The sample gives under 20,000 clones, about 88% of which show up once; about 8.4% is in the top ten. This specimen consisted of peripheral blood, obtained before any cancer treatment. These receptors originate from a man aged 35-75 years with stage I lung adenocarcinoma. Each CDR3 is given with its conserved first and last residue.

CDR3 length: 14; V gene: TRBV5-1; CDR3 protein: CASSLAEGEETQYF
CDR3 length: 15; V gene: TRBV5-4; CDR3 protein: CASSPGGVRKETQYF
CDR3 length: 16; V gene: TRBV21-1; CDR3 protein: CASSPWGIGPNQPQHF
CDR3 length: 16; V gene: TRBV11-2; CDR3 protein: CASSLAPGTGDNEQFF
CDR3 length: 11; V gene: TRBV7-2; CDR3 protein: CASSLEYEQYF
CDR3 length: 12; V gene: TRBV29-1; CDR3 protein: CSVEKQGIEAFF
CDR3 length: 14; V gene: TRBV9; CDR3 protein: CASSVTSAPYEQYF
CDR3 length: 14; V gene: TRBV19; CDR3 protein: CASRMTGSNQPQHF
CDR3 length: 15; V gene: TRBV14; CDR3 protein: CASSQDLGYQETQYF
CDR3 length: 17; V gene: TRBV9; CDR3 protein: CASSVAIGGTSYNEQFF
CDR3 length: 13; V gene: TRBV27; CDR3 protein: CASSWDFTDTQYF